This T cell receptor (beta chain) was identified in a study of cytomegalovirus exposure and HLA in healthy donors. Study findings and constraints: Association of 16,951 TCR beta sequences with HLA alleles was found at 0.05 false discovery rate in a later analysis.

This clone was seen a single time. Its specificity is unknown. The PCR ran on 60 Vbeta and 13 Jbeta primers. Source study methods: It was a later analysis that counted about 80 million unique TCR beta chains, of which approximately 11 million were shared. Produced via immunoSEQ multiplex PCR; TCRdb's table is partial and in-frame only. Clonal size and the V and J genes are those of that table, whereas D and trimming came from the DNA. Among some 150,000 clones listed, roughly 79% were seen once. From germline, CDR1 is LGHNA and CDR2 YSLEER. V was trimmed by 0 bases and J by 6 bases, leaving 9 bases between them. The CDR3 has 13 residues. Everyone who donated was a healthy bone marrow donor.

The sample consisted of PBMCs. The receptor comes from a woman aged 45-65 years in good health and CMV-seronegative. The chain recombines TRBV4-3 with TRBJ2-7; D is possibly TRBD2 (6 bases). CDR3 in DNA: TGCGCCAGCAGCCAAGAGGGAGGCGTCGAGCAGTACTTC. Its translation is CASSQEGGVEQYF.